This T cell receptor beta chain was documented in a study of cytomegalovirus exposure and HLA in healthy donors (TCRdb year 2017). Context from the whole study: An earlier analysis of about 530 of the donors reported 276 Gb of sequence data and 117 million unique TCR beta sequences obtained from roughly 170 million T cells. Across some 400 genotyped donors of the cohort, an average of roughly 200,000 unique TCR beta nucleotide sequences per donor were sequenced, and approximately 19% of those sequences were non-productive. HLA typing included class I and class II loci at four-digit resolution. In a later analysis, previously published TCR beta repertoires from roughly 710 donors were re-analyzed and high-resolution HLA genotyping was added so that TCR occurrence patterns could be studied. Roughly 290 gigabases of sequencing data and around 85 million unique TCR sequences made up an early release that covered over 550 HLA-typed donors. Donor age, sex, ethnicity and CMV serostatus were collected together with the repertoire data. Every discovery cohort repertoire had been produced on one sequencing platform. Rather than drawing on any new phenotypic data, the later analysis identified candidate immune exposures from TCR beta sequences and the way those sequences occurred across donors. To predict cytomegalovirus infection status, the study combined high-throughput TCR immunosequencing, statistical association of individual TCRs with disease status, and machine learning. The study aimed to test whether cataloging public T cell receptors could reveal signatures of past pathogen exposure. Genome-wide SNP genotypes for about three fifths of the roughly 670 donors were used in a later genetic analysis, which treated that subset as a discovery cohort. The number of typed donors differed by locus: about 629-640 for A, B, C, DRB1 and DQB1; some 540 for DQA1; 606 for DPA1; and about 450 for DPB1. The study profiled the T cell repertoires of hundreds of subjects by immunosequencing and related them to cytomegalovirus serostatus. The genetic ancestry cluster associated with self-reported Caucasian donors included 65% to 90% of the roughly 360 genotyped donors. Several DR-DQ haplotypes were treated as single units for association and clustering because of strong linkage in the cohort. Besides the first cohort of some 670 subjects, a separate validation cohort made up of 120 different subjects was used. An earlier analysis of some 500 of the donors applied high-throughput TCR beta sequencing to assess whether each TCR beta V gene segment acted as functional or pseudogenic.

This clone was found once. The antigen it binds to is not known. No base-level quality is on record; no much larger clone is a single base apart. The cohort consisted of hundreds of healthy bone marrow donors. At the time of sampling, every cohort member was nominally healthy, though immune exposures that went unrecorded were likely present. The donor was CMV seronegative and belonged to the group of around 400 seronegative cohort members. A peripheral blood sample was provided by each donor, and peripheral blood mononuclear cells were used for TCR beta sequencing. The Qiagen DNeasy Blood Extraction Kit was used to extract genomic DNA from the blood cell samples. Results and caveats for the whole study, not just this receptor: The only immune exposure information available for the cohort was CMV serostatus. A further reported finding was that TCR beta sequences accurately predicted the HLA-A and HLA-B alleles for most subjects in the first cohort. An association between a missense DCLRE1C variant and V-gene and J-gene trimming of TCR beta chains was found in a later genetic analysis and replicated in an independent cohort. In vitro tests confirmed that three of the cytomegalovirus-associated TCR beta chains recognize cytomegalovirus antigens. According to a later genetic analysis, donors in an Asian-associated ancestry cluster had fewer N-insertions in productive TCRs than the approximately 670-donor mean. According to a later analysis, TCR association rates differed among HLA loci, with DRB1 alleles showing the most associated TCRs and HLA-C alleles showing the fewest. Across donors, most TCR sequences were observed very rarely, whereas some public TCRs were present in many individuals. In a later analysis, more than 15,000 TCR beta sequences were associated with specific HLA alleles at a false discovery rate of 0.05. Because the 87-base-pair reads could not distinguish some IMGT-functional V segments, including TRBV6-2 and TRBV6-3, those segments were excluded. According to the authors, the approach could potentially be generalized to other disease states and immunological phenotypes. Broadly in line with IMGT annotations, most TCR beta V segments showed up in productive rearrangements about 90% or about 30% of the time in an earlier analysis of 587 of the donors. A cluster of highly shared sequence variants was judged likely to represent a technical artifact of the sequencing pipeline. Only TCR beta chains were sequenced in this cohort, and the absence of alpha or paired-chain data limited detectable features. In a later analysis, HLA-associated TCR beta chains showed more clonal expansion and lower generation probabilities than non-associated chains that were equally common. Linkage disequilibrium might explain the correlated functional status among segregating V segments, but an unknown experimental factor could not be ruled out. Because some donors lacked HLA typing at each locus, the association tests relied only on the typed subset. The classifier was reported to diagnose cytomegalovirus status with high specificity and sensitivity in both the original cohort and the validation cohort. The study gave a list of about 170 TCR beta chains associated with cytomegalovirus. Assigning TCR associations to individual alleles was difficult when HLA alleles, especially DR and DQ, strongly co-occurred. Because counts were too low, under 20 rarely observed V segments, including chromosome 9 orphons, were left out of the earlier analysis of 500 to 650 of the donors. Presence/absence analyses assumed roughly uniform sequencing depth across donors, an assumption that may not hold. A later analysis reported that several top co-occurrence clusters appeared linked to parvovirus B19, influenza, CMV and Epstein-Barr virus. According to a later analysis, most CMV-associated TCR beta chains appeared to be HLA-restricted, and the HLA associations seemed to be driven largely by CMV exposure.

V sheds 4 bases and J sheds 4 bases, leaving 20 bases between their ends. Spanning cysteine to phenylalanine, the CDR3 consists of 16 amino acids. Only the CDR3 DNA stays, 48 bases, in frame from base 1. CDR1 is given as SGHKS and CDR2 as YYEKEE, both from the germline V gene (reference sequence). Receptor amplification or capture employed the immunoSEQ multiplex PCR assay. For the multiplex PCR, a mixture combining 60 forward primers for TCR Vbeta segments and 13 reverse primers for TCR Jbeta segments was used. A multiplex PCR assay on genomic DNA amplified the CDR3 region of rearranged TCR beta genes. The Illumina HiSeq System was used to sequence the amplified TCR beta libraries as 87-base-pair reads. From the authors' description of their analysis: In a later analysis, some 80 million unique TCR beta chains were counted across the roughly 700 repertoires, and around 10 million of these chains were shared by at least two donors. Raw reads were error-corrected and collapsed into unique sequences by a nearest-neighbor algorithm in which closely related sequences were merged to remove PCR and sequencing errors. CDR3 sequences were aligned to IMGT reference sequences to assign V, D and J gene segments. For a sequence to be retained, a match of at least six nucleotides to both a V gene segment and a J gene segment was required. A rearrangement counted as productive if the CDR3 had no stop codons and remained in frame with V and J, and every other rearrangement counted as non-productive. Following IMGT convention, CDR3 was defined as the stretch from the second conserved V-encoded cysteine to the conserved J-encoded phenylalanine. Sequences without an unambiguous match to a single V gene segment were excluded from the earlier analysis of several hundred of the donors. An earlier analysis of a few hundred of the donors called V segments functional above 56.7% productive rearrangements and segregating when the between-donor standard deviation exceeded 5%. To diagnose cytomegalovirus status from the catalog of TCR beta chain sequences, a statistical classification framework was built. A later analysis assigned V and J genes by comparing TCR nucleotide sequences with IMGT/GENE-DB human TR gene sequences. A later analysis assigned CDR3 sequences and most-parsimonious VDJ recombination scenarios with the TCRdist pipeline. A later analysis defined each TCR beta chain by its CDR3 amino acid sequence plus V-gene family, and excluded reads lacking a unique V-gene family. In a later analysis, approximately 640 highly shared, low-generation-probability nucleotide sequences were removed to address suspected cross-contamination and a sequencing artifact. For each public chain, a later analysis derived a clonal expansion index from normalized ranks of inferred template counts within each repertoire. Generation probabilities in a later analysis came from a VDJ recombination model fitted to out-of-frame rearrangements, and those results were checked against IGoR. In a later analysis, TCR-TCR, TCR-HLA and TCR-CMV co-occurrence was scored with hypergeometric tests, and a repertoire-size bias correction was applied to TCR pairs. To estimate false discovery rates, a later analysis permuted the HLA or CMV assignments 20 times. A later analysis grouped co-occurring TCRs with DBSCAN, adding TCRdist sequence similarity when clustering within HLA-allele-positive subsets. Repertoires with fewer than 30,000 or more than 120,000 public chains were left out of co-occurrence clustering, as were a few repertoires with anomalous nucleotide sharing. The source is immuneACCESS, and TCRdb retained only in-frame sequences with V and J called. Part of the clones is not carried over; for the studies checked, unresolved V genes explain less than half of this, and the remainder is unexplained. The V and J calls and the clone size are those of that table, but D and trimming were determined from the DNA. The sample profile shows under 110,000 clones; roughly 79% of them were found once. The ten largest clonotypes hold about 1.9% of the sample.

The chain is assembled from TRBV5-5 and TRBJ2-5; TRBD1 is a possible D gene, resting on 6 matching bases. This TCR was recovered from a woman in her thirties or forties in good health and CMV-seronegative. The sequencing sample was made of PBMCs. The nucleotide sequence is given as TGTGCCAGCAGCACGGGGCAGGGGTCTTTGTTAGAGACCCAGTACTTC. Protein translation: CASSTGQGSLLETQYF.